This TCR beta chain derives from a study of blood T cell repertoires in COVID-19. This CDR3 has 15 amino acids. The ends were cut back, 5 bases at V and 3 bases at J, with 17 bases in the middle. Germline V lookup: CDR1 SGHAT, CDR2 FQDESV (reference sequence). Method: immunoSEQ multiplex PCR; TCRdb's copy keeps in-frame clones and lacks some. In the table there are some 250,000 clones, about four fifths of which are singletons. Sequencing used peripheral blood. This receptor was taken from an elderly woman with acute or convalescent COVID-19. The rearrangement links TRBV11-1 to TRBJ2-7; weak D call: TRBD2 (5 bases). This CDR3 is CASSLQSWAGYEQYF. The CDR3 DNA reads TGTGCCAGCAGCCTTCAGTCGTGGGCGGGCTACGAGCAGTACTTC.